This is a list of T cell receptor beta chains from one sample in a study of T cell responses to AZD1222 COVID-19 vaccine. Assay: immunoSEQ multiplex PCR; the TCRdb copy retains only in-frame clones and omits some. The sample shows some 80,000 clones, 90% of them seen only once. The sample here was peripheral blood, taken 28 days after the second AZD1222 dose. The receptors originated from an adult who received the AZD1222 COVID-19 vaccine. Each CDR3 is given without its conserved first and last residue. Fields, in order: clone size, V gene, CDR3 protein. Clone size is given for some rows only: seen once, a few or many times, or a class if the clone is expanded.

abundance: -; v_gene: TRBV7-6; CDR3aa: ASSLGPLSGRGGNEQF
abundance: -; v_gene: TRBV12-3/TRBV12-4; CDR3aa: ASSLETDTQY
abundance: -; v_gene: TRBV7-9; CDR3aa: ASSPGGTVYGYT
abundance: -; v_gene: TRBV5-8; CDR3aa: ASSPGAVRDQPQH
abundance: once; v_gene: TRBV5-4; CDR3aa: ASSLGGGQMDEKLF
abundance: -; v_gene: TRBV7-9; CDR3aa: ASSLDGDYGYT
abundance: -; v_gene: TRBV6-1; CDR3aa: ASSESAAGHYGYT
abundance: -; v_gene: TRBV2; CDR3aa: ASRTLGRYEQY
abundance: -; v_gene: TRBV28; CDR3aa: ASSPRQELLGYT
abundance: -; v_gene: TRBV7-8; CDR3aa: ASSEGILNTEAF
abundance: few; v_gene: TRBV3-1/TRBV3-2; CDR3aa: ASRGTGSGDSYEQY
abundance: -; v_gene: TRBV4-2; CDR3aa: ASSQVGTGVGGYT
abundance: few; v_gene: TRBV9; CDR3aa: ASSVDLAEYNEQF
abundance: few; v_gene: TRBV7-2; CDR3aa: ASSLVPGPGNTIY
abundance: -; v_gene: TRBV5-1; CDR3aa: ASSRAGAEQY
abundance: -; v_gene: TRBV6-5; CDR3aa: ASIDSDNTDGYT
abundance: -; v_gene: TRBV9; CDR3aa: ASSVEMNTEAF
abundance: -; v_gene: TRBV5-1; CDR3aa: ASREEDAEAF
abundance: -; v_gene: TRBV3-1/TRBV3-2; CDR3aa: ASRNRQQNTEAF
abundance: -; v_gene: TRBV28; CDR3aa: ASSSPRLAGVHEQY
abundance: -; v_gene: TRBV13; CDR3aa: ASSLAGGIVTEAF
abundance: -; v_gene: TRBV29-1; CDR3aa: SVRAGDT
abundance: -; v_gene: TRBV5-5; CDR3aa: ASSSLGGNSYNEQF
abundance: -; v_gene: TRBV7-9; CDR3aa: ASSPRDYGYT
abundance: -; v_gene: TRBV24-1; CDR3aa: ATSDNWTGNEQF
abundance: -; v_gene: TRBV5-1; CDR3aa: ASSPTSGVGEQY
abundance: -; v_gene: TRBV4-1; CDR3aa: ASSQGPETGSPLH
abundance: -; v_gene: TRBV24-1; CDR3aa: ATSDLPGLAGGPGYNEQF
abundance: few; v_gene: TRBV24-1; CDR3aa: ATGNSGEGYNEQF
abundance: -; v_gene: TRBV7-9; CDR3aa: ASSLAGTGGDGYT
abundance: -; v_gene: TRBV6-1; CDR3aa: ASSEPGQGMNQPQH
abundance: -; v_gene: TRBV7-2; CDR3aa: ASSLGLAGNEQF
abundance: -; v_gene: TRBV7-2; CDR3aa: ASSLGQGNTIY
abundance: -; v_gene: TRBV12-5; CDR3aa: ASGRTDNSPLH
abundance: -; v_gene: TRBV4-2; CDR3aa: ASSQDRRAAFTGNTIY
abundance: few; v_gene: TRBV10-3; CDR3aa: AIGQGTHHEQF
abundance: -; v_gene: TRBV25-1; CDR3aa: ASSVQGARSTEAF
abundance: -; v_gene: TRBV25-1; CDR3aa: ASSEGGQILHGYT
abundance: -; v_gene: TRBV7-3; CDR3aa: ASSPASGRDEQF
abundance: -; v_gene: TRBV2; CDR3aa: ASSRSHLRGGANYGYT
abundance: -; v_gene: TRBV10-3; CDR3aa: AIRLNRDSYEQY
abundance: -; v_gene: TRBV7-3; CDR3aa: ASSLRGSTDTQY
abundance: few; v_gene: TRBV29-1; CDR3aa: SVGGDIREDGYT
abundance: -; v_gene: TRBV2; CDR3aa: ASRPTRDSYNEQF
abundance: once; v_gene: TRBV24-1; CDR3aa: ATSDASDRIDTEAF
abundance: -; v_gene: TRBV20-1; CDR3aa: SARLFDGYT